This T cell receptor (beta chain) was sequenced during a study of early T cells in non-severe SARS-CoV-2 infection. The overall study: Sequenced material consisted of bulk RNA (from unsorted whole blood), and chains were unpaired.

This clonotype was seen a handful of times. Its antigen is not identified. Trimming at V came to 3 bases and at J to 1 base, leaving 2 bases not matched to a gene. The CDR3 totals 15 residues. Germline-derived CDR1 and CDR2 are SGHAT and FQNNGV. Study-wide results and limits: Private and CD4 specificities were missed by VDJdb matching, skewed to anti-spike CD8.

Molecules of cDNA were individually given unique molecular identifiers that were attached to them. TCRdb recomputed calls from the 5' RACE reads with MiXCR, one row per CDR3 protein. Here the sample spans 75,000 to 90,000 distinct CDR3 sequences, more than 12% being singletons. Sequencing was performed on whole blood. V usage is TRBV11-2 and J usage is TRBJ2-1; 8 bases agree with TRBD2. The sequence derives from an adult who was a healthcare worker with PCR-confirmed SARS-CoV-2 infection or an uninfected control (not recorded which). The CDR3 sequence is CASSFSGESYNEQFF. In DNA form, the CDR3 reads TGTGCCAGCAGCTTTAGCGGGGAGTCCTACAATGAGCAGTTCTTC.